This T cell receptor beta chain appears in the sequencing data of a study of T cell repertoires in cytomegalovirus infection. Study background: Selection of CMV epitopes for the study included recently identified HLA-C-restricted and well-studied HLA-B-restricted ones. Carrying CMV and the relevant HLA type showed in public TCR beta signatures.

CDR3 length: 13 amino acids. The V gene end was trimmed by 2 bases and the J gene end by 8 bases; junction bases not matched to a gene: 4. Germline V gene sequence: CDR1 MGHRA, CDR2 YSYEKL. One entry per CDR3 protein results from TCRdb running MiXCR on the reads. This table has fewer than 900,000 distinct CDR3 sequences, almost 30% appearing once. Whole-study findings and limits: HLA-C-restricted CMV-specific TCR beta clonotypes were dominant in the ex vivo response.

As regards this clonotype: Its antigen is undetermined.

The source is a human donor in good health (CMV status not recorded). Some clones in this sample may be carry-over from other donors' samples. The chain employs TRBV4-1 and TRBJ1-2, with 8 nucleotides matching TRBD1. The input for sequencing was cultured CD8+ T cells from PBMCs, taken from culture after CMV antigen stimulation. The CDR3 spells CASSQSTGVGYTF. For the CDR3, the DNA is TGCGCCAGCAGCCAATCGACAGGGGTCGGCTACACCTTC.